This entry lists 2 T cell receptor beta chains sequenced from one sample in a study of T cells after posttransplantation cyclophosphamide (dated by TCRdb to about 2016). The library relied on the immunoSEQ multiplex PCR assay. TCRdb re-hosts the immuneACCESS table, in-frame sequences only. Its copies lack some clones; in the studies checked, an unresolved V gene accounts for under half of them, and the cause for the rest is not known. The table records about 7,900 clones for this sample, and not one of them appears only once. In total, the top ten clones hold approximately 6% of the sample. The label giving this sample's treatment or condition can be read as: high-dose cyclophosphamide on days +3 and +4 as single-agent GVHD prophylaxis. For conditioning, the PTCy patients got busulfan and fludarabine, then a related or unrelated marrow graft, followed by cyclophosphamide on days +3 and +4. Material: PBMCs, obtained after an allogeneic stem cell transplant with post-transplant cyclophosphamide. Receptors originate from a male patient between 25 and 39 years old who received an allogeneic stem cell transplant from an unrelated donor, was CMV-positive, and had acute and chronic GVHD. Following a transplant, some T lymphocytes may have been derived from the graft donor.

In its sample, this clone is medium-sized. The rearrangement links TRBV5-4 to TRBJ1-2; D perhaps matches TRBD1 (6 bases). CDR3 length equals 13 residues. Germline CDR1 and CDR2: SGHNT and YYREEE (reference sequence). Trimming took off 1 base at V and 8 bases at J, with 12 bases between the two ends. CDR3 loop: CASSLFGGQGYTF. The CDR3 bases are TGTGCCAGCAGCTTGTTCGGGGGGCAAGGCTACACCTTC.

This clone occurred many times. The CDR3 DNA sequence: TGTGCCAGCAGTGAAGGGACTAGCGGCTCCTACGAGCAGTACTTC. It is translated as CASSEGTSGSYEQYF. The chain employs TRBV6-1 and TRBJ2-7; 10 bases fit TRBD2. CDR3 length equals 15 residues. V gave up 1 base and J gave up 0 bases; unmatched junction bases: 0. Germline CDR1 reads MNHNS; CDR2 reads SASEGT.